What follows is one T cell receptor (beta chain) and its context. Seattle's cohort entered during active infection and was followed longitudinally. The source of the sample is a study of blood T cell repertoires in COVID-19. Study background: Acute and convalescent COVID-19 specimens originated in the United States, Italy and Spain. Nucleic acid was either cDNA or gDNA, and it came from T cells, B-cell-depleted T cells, or PBMCs.

In the authors' methods: Nucleated cell number was recorded as an estimate derived from reference gene primer amplification. The protocol was immunoSEQ multiplex PCR, while the TCRdb copy is restricted to in-frame clones and leaves out a portion. V, J and clone size derive from that table, while D and trimming were established from the DNA sequence. The repertoire holds 400,000 or so clones, with around 90% as singletons. V dropped 0 bases and J dropped 5 bases, with 8 bases sitting between them. The CDR3 contains 14 residues. Germline V CDR1 and CDR2: WNHNN, SYGVQD (reference sequence). The genes are TRBV10-1 and TRBJ2-4; no reliable D call. This clonotype was obtained from a man younger than 30 with COVID-19, enrolled during active disease. Specimen: peripheral blood. This CDR3 reads CASSESGWENIQYF. Here the CDR3 DNA reads TGCGCCAGCAGTGAGTCGGGCTGGGAAAACATTCAGTACTTC.